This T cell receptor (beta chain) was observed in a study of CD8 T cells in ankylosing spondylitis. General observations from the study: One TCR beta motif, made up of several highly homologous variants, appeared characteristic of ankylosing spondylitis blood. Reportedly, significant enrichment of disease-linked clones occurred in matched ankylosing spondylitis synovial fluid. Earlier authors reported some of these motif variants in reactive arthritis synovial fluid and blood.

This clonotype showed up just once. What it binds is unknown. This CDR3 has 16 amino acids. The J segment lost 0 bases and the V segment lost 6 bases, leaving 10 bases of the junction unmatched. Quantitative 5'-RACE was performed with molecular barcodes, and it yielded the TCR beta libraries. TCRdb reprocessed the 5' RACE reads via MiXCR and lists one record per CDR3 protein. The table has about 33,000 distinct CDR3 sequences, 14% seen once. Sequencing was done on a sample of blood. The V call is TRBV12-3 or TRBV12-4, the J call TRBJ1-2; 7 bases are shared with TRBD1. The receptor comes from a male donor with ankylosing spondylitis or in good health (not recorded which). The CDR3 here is CASRETGRTANYGYTF. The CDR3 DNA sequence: TGTGCCAGCAGAGAGACAGGGAGGACAGCTAACTATGGCTACACCTTC.